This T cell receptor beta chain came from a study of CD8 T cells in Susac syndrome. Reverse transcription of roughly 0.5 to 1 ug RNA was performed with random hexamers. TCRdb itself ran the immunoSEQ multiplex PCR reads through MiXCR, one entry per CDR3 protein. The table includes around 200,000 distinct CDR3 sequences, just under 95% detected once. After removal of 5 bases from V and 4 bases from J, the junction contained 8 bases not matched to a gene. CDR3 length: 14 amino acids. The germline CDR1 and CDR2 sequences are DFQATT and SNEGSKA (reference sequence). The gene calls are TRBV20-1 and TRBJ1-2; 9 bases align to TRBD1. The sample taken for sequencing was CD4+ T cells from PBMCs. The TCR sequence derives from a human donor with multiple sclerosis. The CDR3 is CSAPGQGSGYGYTF. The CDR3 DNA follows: TGCAGTGCTCCGGGACAGGGATCGGGCTATGGCTACACCTTC.